This T cell receptor (beta chain) was recorded in a study of shared clonotypes between healthy human individuals. Study-wide findings and caveats: Clonotype sharing among donors was expected to depend on sequencing depth. Larger estimated richness was generally recorded for naive subsets relative to memory subsets.

Assay: immunoSEQ multiplex PCR; the TCRdb copy retains only in-frame clones and omits some. In the table there are about 2.3 million clones, around 92% of which are singletons. V gave up 2 bases and J gave up 6 bases; unmatched junction bases: 3. CDR1 and CDR2 (germline): MNHEY, SVGAGI. CDR3 length: 14 residues. Concerning this clone itself: Antigen specificity is unknown.

Recent vaccinations or acute infections were absent in the healthy HIV-negative adult donors. V usage is TRBV6-5 and J usage is TRBJ2-7; 11 bases line up with TRBD1. Sample: naive CD4+ T cells from PBMCs. Specified subset: CD45RA+ positively selected. This receptor was taken from a man aged 18 to 30 in good health. Some clones in this sample may be carry-over from other donors' samples. CDR3 loop: CASSYGQGAAEQYF. DNA of the CDR3: TGTGCCAGCAGTTACGGACAGGGGGCTGCCGAGCAGTACTTC.